Listed below are T cell receptor beta chains from one sample, sequenced in a study of T cells expressing NK-cell markers. For each CDR3 protein, TCRdb gives one entry from its re-call of the 5' RACE reads, without DNA. The table for this sample gives about 260,000 distinct CDR3 sequences. The sample consisted of blood T cells: a sorted CD56 or NKG2C T cell subset, CD4+ or CD8+ T cells, or bulk PBMC T cells (not recorded which). All receptors derive from a man aged 18 to 30 in good health. CDR3s include the opening cysteine and the closing phenylalanine or tryptophan. Fields, in order: J gene, CDR3 length, V gene, CDR3 protein.

TRBJ1-5,16,TRBV5-1,CASSLAGGSSNQPQHF
TRBJ1-1,13,TRBV12-3/TRBV12-4,CASSFAGGEEAFF
TRBJ2-2,16,TRBV3-1,CASSQDTGRYGGELFF
TRBJ1-1,13,TRBV3-1,CASSLTLNTEAFF
TRBJ2-1,13,TRBV5-1,CASSFPQGNEQFF
TRBJ2-1,15,TRBV5-5,CASSLAGEKVDEQFF
TRBJ2-1,15,TRBV29-1,CSVRWLLAGYNEQFF
TRBJ1-4,15,TRBV10-3,CAISEPGASSEKLFF
TRBJ2-1,14,TRBV4-3,CASSSLAANNEQFF
TRBJ1-1,17,TRBV7-9,CASSFGDLTTMNTEAFF
TRBJ2-3,14,TRBV7-3,CASSSTGFTDTQYF
TRBJ1-1,14,TRBV5-5,CASSLGTMNTEAFF
TRBJ2-5,18,TRBV7-9,CASSKPGGTDKFTETQYF
TRBJ1-3,14,TRBV29-1,CSVERQNSGNTIYF
TRBJ1-2,13,TRBV6-2/TRBV6-3,CASSYSDRSGYTF
TRBJ2-1,15,TRBV14,CASSQPGVRSNEQFF
TRBJ2-5,14,TRBV6-1,CASSEGTGLETQYF
TRBJ2-3,14,TRBV5-4,CASSLWRAPDTQYF
TRBJ1-1,14,TRBV6-1,CASRRYSGSPEAFF
TRBJ2-1,14,TRBV7-9,CATRTSGNHNEQFF
TRBJ2-1,19,TRBV9,CASSVGVAGGTTTYNEQFF
TRBJ2-1,13,TRBV12-3/TRBV12-4,CASAYGGKGEQFF
TRBJ2-1,13,TRBV28,CASSVAGYNEQFF
TRBJ1-4,12,TRBV6-5,CASGTPGGKLFF
TRBJ2-1,14,TRBV5-1,CASSLGQGRIEQFF
TRBJ2-1,12,TRBV5-1,CASSSQGFGEFF
TRBJ2-1,15,TRBV19,CASSSRLAGGVEQFF
TRBJ1-5,14,TRBV7-9,CASSWDTYPQPQHF
TRBJ2-7,14,TRBV6-1,CASRGTGGLYEQYF
TRBJ2-2,15,TRBV6-1,CASRTYPGWNGELFF
TRBJ2-5,13,TRBV7-6,CASSFTGQETQYF
TRBJ2-6,19,TRBV12-3/TRBV12-4,CASSAPGGLGMSGANVLTF
TRBJ1-1,15,TRBV7-9,CASSSWTGGKSEAFF
TRBJ1-3,13,TRBV6-5,CASSQALGNTIYF
TRBJ1-5,15,TRBV20-1,CSASGTRIVNQPQHF
TRBJ2-1,15,TRBV23-1,CASSHRAGAYNEQFF
TRBJ1-4,17,TRBV20-1,CSARDPSDGPTNEKLFF
TRBJ1-2,15,TRBV4-2,CASSPAVGQNYGYTF
TRBJ2-3,13,TRBV12-3/TRBV12-4,CAIRLADTDTQYF
TRBJ2-1,16,TRBV20-1,CSARPRLVSSYNEQFF
TRBJ2-3,14,TRBV12-3/TRBV12-4,CASSPQGSPNTQYF
TRBJ2-3,15,TRBV6-5,CASSGPGLSTDTQYF
TRBJ2-1,15,TRBV29-1,CSVRNRLAETNEQFF
TRBJ2-1,16,TRBV3-1,CASSQAGRTSYNEQFF
TRBJ2-7,15,TRBV5-1,CASSLGATGYGEQYF
TRBJ2-2,15,TRBV9,CASSVGQGAFGELFF
TRBJ1-5,17,TRBV5-1,CASSLGTGDVSNQPQHF
TRBJ2-3,17,TRBV5-4,CASSRWGLAGPTDTQYF
TRBJ2-1,13,TRBV10-3,CAYRAGGPQEQFF
TRBJ1-1,13,TRBV10-3,CAISPEVFTEAFF
TRBJ2-2,14,TRBV12-3/TRBV12-4,CASRGRGVTGELFF
TRBJ2-7,16,TRBV20-1,CSARDFTATTLYEQYF